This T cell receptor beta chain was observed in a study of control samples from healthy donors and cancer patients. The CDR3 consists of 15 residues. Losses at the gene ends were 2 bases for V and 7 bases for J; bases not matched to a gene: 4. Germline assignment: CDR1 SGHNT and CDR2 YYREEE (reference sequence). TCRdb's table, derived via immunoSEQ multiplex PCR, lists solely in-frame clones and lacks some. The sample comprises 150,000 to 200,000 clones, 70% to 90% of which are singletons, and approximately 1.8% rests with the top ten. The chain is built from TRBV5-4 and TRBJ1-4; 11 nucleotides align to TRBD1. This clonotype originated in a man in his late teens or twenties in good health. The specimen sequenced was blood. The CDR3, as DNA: TGTGCCAGCAGCTTACGGACAGGGGGCATTGAAAAACTGTTTTTT. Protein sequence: CASSLRTGGIEKLFF.